This T cell receptor (beta chain) was recovered during a study of cytomegalovirus exposure and HLA in healthy donors (dated by TCRdb to about 2017). For the wider study: The 666 repertoires of the first cohort and the roughly 110 validation repertoires were produced on the same platform, according to a later analysis. The study aimed to test whether signatures of past pathogen exposure could be identified by cataloging public T cell receptors. A separate validation cohort of about 110 different subjects was used in addition to the 666-subject first cohort. The study combined high-throughput TCR immunosequencing, statistical association of individual TCRs with disease status, and machine learning to predict cytomegalovirus infection status. Study-wide findings and limitations: The authors suggested that the approach could potentially be generalized to other disease states and immunological phenotypes. A total of 150 to 200 TCR beta chains were listed by the study as associated with cytomegalovirus. Three of the identified cytomegalovirus-associated TCR beta chains were confirmed in vitro to be specific for cytomegalovirus antigens. Subsequent analysis determined that TCRs grouped into clusters in the first cohort also showed a tendency toward co-occurrence across the approximately 110 validation repertoires, and 94% of cluster scores exceeded 0. A later analysis lacked HLA typing for the validation cohort, so it scored co-occurrence in that cohort across all 120 repertoires. In both the original and validation cohorts, the classifier was reported to diagnose cytomegalovirus status with high specificity and sensitivity. While some public TCRs were present in many individuals, most TCR sequences turned up only very rarely across donors.

Donors formed part of the validation cohort, which comprised 120 subjects and was distinct from the first cohort of 550 to 850 subjects. The library was made by the immunoSEQ multiplex PCR assay. The authors' analysis ran thus. A statistical classification framework was built to diagnose cytomegalovirus status from the catalog of TCR beta chain sequences. The table comes from immuneACCESS by way of TCRdb, which keeps in-frame sequences with V and J called. Part of the clones is missing from these tables; in studies checked, under half for an unresolved V gene and the rest for unknown reasons. V and J calls plus clone size are reproduced from that table; the DNA served to infer D and trimming. The sample has about 300,000 clones on record, roughly 90% of them singletons. The ten most abundant clones make up about 0.86% of the sample. Worth noting for this clone: No cognate antigen has been identified for it. No clone much larger than this one lies a single base away; base qualities are absent.

Sequencing input: PBMCs. This sequence originates from a woman aged 18 to 35 in good health and CMV-seronegative.

The DNA is as follows: TGTGCCAGCAGCACCGGGACTAGCGGCGCCTACAATGAGCAGTTCTTC. Translated, it reads CASSTGTSGAYNEQFF. Rearrangement joined TRBV5-4 to TRBJ2-1, with 11 central nucleotides matching TRBD2. According to the germline V gene (reference sequence), CDR1 reads SGHNT and CDR2 reads YYREEE. The CDR3 goes from the cysteine to the phenylalanine over 16 residues. Just CDR3 DNA is preserved here, 48 bases in frame from base 1. Trimming removed 4 bases from V and 2 bases from J; the gene matches leave 5 bases unexplained.